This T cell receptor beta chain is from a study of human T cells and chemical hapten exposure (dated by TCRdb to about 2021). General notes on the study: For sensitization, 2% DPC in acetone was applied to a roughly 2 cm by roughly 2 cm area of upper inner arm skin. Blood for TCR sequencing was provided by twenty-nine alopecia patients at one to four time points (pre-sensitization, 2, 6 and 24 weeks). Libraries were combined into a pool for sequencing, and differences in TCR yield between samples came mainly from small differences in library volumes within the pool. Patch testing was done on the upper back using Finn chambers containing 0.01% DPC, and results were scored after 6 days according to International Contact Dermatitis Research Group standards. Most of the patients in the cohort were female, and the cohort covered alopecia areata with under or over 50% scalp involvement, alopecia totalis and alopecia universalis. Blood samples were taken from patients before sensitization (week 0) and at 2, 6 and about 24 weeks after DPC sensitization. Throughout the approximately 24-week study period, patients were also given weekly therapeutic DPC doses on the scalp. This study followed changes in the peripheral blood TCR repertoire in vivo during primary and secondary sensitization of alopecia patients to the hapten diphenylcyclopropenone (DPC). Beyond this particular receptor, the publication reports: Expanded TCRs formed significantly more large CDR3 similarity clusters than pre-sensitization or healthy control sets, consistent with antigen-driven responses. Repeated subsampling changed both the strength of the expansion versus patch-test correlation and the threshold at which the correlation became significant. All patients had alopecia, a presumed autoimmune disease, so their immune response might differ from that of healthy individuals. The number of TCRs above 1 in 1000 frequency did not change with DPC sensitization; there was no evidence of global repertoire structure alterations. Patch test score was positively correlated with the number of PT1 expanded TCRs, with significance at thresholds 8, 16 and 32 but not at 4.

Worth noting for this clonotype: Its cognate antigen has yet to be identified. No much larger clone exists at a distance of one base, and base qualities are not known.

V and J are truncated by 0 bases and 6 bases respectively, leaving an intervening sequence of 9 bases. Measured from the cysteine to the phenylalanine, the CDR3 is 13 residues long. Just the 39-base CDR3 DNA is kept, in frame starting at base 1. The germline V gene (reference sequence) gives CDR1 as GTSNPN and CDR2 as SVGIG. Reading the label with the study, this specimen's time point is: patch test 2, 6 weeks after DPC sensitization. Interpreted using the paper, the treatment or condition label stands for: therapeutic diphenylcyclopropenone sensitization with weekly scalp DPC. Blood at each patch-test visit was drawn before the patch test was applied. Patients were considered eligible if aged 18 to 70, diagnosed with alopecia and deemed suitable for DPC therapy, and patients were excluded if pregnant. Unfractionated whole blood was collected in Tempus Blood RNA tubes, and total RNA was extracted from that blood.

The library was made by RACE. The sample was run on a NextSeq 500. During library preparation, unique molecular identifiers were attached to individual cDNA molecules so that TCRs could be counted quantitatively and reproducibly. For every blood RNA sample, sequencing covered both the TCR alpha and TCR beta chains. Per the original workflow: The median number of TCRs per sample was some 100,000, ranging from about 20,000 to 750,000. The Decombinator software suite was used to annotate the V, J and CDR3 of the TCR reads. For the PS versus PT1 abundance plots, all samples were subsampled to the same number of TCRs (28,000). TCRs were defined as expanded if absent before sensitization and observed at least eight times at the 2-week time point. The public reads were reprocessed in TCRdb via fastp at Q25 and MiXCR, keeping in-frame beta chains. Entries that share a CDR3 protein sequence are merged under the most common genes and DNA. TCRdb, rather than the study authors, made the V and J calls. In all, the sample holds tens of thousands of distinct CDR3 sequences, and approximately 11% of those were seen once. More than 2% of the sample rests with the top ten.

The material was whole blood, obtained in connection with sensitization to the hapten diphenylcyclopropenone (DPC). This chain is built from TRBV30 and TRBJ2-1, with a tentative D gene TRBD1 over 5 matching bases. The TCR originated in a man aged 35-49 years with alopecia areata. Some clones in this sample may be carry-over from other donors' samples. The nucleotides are TGTGCCTGGAGTGTTTTCAGGGCCAATGAGCAGTTCTTC. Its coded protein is CAWSVFRANEQFF.